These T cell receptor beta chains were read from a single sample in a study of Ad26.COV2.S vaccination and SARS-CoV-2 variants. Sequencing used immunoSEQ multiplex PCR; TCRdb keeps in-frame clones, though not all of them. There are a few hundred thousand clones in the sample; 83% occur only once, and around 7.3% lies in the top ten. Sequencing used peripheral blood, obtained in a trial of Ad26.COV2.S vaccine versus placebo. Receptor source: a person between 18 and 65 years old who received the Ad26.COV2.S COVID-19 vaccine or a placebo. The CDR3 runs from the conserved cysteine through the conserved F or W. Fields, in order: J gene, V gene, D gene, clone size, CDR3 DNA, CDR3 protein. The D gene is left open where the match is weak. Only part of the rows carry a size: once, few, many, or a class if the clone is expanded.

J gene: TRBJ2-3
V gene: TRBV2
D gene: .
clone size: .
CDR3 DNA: TGTGCCAGCAGTGTAGTTCGCAGCGACAGTCTATCTGACACAGATACGCAGTATTTT
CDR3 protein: CASSVVRSDSLSDTDTQYF

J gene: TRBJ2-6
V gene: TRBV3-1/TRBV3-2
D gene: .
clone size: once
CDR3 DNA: TGTGCCAGCAGCCAAGATTTTTGGGGAGCCGGGGCCAACGTCCTGACTTTC
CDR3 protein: CASSQDFWGAGANVLTF

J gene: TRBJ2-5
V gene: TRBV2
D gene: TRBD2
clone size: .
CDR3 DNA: TGTGCCAGCAGTTGGACTAGCGGGGGGCAAGAGACCCAGTACTTC
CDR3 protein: CASSWTSGGQETQYF

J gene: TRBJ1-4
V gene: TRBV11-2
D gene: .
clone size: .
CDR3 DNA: TGTGCCAGCAGCATAGGAGGGGGGGATGAAAAACTGTTTTTT
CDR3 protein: CASSIGGGDEKLFF

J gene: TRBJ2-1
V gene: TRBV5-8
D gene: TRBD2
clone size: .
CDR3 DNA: TGTGCCAGCAGCCTGTCGGGGGGGAGGGACAATGAGCAGTTCTTC
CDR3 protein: CASSLSGGRDNEQFF

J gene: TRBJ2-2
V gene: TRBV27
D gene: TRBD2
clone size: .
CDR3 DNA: TGTGCCAGCAGTCCGATATCAGCGGGGGGGAAGTCCGGGGAGCTGTTTTTT
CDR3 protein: CASSPISAGGKSGELFF

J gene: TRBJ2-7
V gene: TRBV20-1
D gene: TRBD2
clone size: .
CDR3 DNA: TGCAGTGCTAGTAACCTAGCGGAATACGAGCAGTACTTC
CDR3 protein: CSASNLAEYEQYF

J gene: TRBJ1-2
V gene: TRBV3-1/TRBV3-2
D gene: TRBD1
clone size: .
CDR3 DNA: TGTGCCAGCAGCCGAAGGGGGCAACGGGGGATTAACTATGGCTACACCTTC
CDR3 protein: CASSRRGQRGINYGYTF

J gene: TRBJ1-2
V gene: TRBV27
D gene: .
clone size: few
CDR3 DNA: TGTGCCAGCAGGCCCGGGACCGCGAACTATGGCTACACCTTC
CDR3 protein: CASRPGTANYGYTF

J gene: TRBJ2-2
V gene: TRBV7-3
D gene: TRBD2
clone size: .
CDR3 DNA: TGTGCCAGCAGCCCAAGCGGGGTGAACACCGGGGAGCTGTTTTTT
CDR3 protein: CASSPSGVNTGELFF

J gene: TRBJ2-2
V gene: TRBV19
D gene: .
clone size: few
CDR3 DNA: TGTGCCAGTAGCCAACAGGGCGGGGGGGAGCTGTTTTTT
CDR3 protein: CASSQQGGGELFF

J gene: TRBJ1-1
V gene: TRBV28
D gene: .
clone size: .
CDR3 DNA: TGTGCCAGCAGTCCGGGTAGCTTGGACACTGAAGCTTTCTTT
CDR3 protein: CASSPGSLDTEAFF

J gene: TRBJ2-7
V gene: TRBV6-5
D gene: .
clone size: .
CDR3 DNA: TGTGCCAGCAGTTACTCTGGACAAGTCTACGAGCAGTACTTC
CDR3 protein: CASSYSGQVYEQYF

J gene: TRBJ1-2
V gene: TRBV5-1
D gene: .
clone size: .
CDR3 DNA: TGCGCCAGCAGCTCCGCCGTTTCGGGCTACACCTTC
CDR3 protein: CASSSAVSGYTF

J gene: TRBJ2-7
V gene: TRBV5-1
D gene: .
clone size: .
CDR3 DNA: TGCGCCAGCAGCGGTACCTCCTACGAGCAGTACTTC
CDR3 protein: CASSGTSYEQYF

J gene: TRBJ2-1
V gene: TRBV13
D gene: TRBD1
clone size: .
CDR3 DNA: TGTGCCAGCAGCTTAGGCGGGACAGTACTACACAATGAGCAGTTCTTC
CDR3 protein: CASSLGGTVLHNEQFF

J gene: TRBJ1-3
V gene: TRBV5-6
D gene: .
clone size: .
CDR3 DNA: TGTGCCAGCAACGCGACCCACAGTAACGGCGAGTTCGCTGGAAACACCATATATTTT
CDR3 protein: CASNATHSNGEFAGNTIYF